This T cell receptor beta chain was recovered during a study of T cells in Graves' hyperthyroidism and ophthalmopathy. On the study more broadly: Peripheral blood sampling occurred at initial diagnosis, before any treatment.

The CDR3 has 16 residues. Trimming cost V 0 bases and J 2 bases; bases outside gene matches: 4. Germline V gene sequence: CDR1 ENHRY, CDR2 SYGVKD. Diagnoses were established using clinical symptoms, serum thyroxine and TRAb, thyroid ultrasound and orbital computed tomography. Source material for PBMCs was about 10 ml fresh peripheral blood. Amplification yielded TCR beta CDR3 regions, with RNA transcripts as the source. The primer set for the first-round RT-PCR of the TCR CDR3 was HTBI. TCRdb redid the calling of the multiplex PCR reads with MiXCR, one entry per CDR3 protein. The sample contains over 200,000 distinct CDR3 sequences, approximately 20% of which appear only once.

The rearrangement links TRBV10-3 to TRBJ2-1; TRBD2 agrees at 7 bases. The source of this sequence is a man between 35 and 55 years old with Graves' hyperthyroidism. Sequences were obtained from blood. The CDR3 DNA reads TGTGCCATCAGTGAGTCCGGGGGGAGCCCCTACAATGAGCAGTTCTTC. Its protein product is CAISESGGSPYNEQFF.